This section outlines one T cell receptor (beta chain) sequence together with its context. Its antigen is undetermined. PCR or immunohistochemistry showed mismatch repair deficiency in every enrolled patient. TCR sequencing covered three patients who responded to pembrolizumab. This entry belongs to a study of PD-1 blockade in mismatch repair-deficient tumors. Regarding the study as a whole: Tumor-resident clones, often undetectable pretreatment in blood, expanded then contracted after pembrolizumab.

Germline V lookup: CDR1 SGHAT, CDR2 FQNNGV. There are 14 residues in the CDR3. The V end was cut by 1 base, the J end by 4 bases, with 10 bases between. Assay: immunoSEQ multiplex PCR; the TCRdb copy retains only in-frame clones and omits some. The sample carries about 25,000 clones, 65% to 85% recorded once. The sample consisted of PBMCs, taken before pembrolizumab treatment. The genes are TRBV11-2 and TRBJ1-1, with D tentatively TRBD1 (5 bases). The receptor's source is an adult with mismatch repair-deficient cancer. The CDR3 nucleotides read TGTGCCAGCAGCTTAGTTGGAAGGGGCACTGAAGCTTTCTTT. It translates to CASSLVGRGTEAFF.